Below are 32 T cell receptor beta chains sequenced from a single sample in a study of blood T cells in healthy people across ages. A second about 7 to 11 cycle PCR used barcoded and J-beta primers. TCRdb itself ran the 5' RACE reads through MiXCR, one entry per CDR3 protein. The sample yields 850,000 to 1,000,000 distinct CDR3 sequences, about 51% seen once. Sequencing was done on a sample of blood. The receptors come from a woman between 55 and 75 years old in good health.

Details on this clonotype: One end of the junction does not line up with germline, which may come from a read error. V is TRBV20-1 and J is TRBJ2-7; 7 bases agree with TRBD1. CDR3 length equals 15 residues. In germline, CDR1 is DFQATT, CDR2 SNEGSKA (reference sequence). CDR3 loop: CSAGEGRQGSYEQYF. The CDR3 DNA reads as TGCAGTGCTGGAGAGGGGAGACAGGGATCGTACGAGCAGTACTTC.

The CDR3 DNA is TGTGCCAGCAGCTGGGAGGGCGCCAGAATCTACGAGCAGTACTTC. Translation: CASSWEGARIYEQYF. This chain uses TRBV5-5 with TRBJ2-7, with 7 bases lining up with TRBD2. The junction had 9 bases not matched to a gene; V was cut back by 3 bases and J by 3 bases. CDR3 size: 15 residues. Per the germline V gene, CDR1 is SGHKS and CDR2 is YYEKEE (reference sequence).

This clonotype was detected once. V gene TRBV5-1 combines with J gene TRBJ2-4, with D maybe TRBD2 (5 bases). In germline, CDR1 is SGHRS, CDR2 YFSETQ. The CDR3 is made up of 15 amino acids. Deletions cut 5 bases from V and 3 bases from J, with 15 bases between. CDR3 amino acids: CASRLVGGGKNIQYF. The CDR3 nucleotides are TGCGCCAGCAGACTGGTAGGAGGTGGCAAAAACATTCAGTACTTC.

The gene calls are TRBV5-1 and TRBJ1-1; D is unclear. Germline CDR1 is SGHRS and CDR2 is YFSETQ. The CDR3 length is 15 residues. The V and J ends lost 0 bases and 5 bases respectively, with 14 bases between them. CDR3 in amino acids: CASSLDLGSRTEAFF. The CDR3 DNA follows: TGCGCCAGCAGCTTGGATTTGGGCAGTCGGACTGAAGCTTTCTTT.

V usage is TRBV9 and J usage is TRBJ2-5; 9 bases fit TRBD2. The CDR3 spans 16 residues. CDR1 is SGDLS and CDR2 is YYNGEE in the germline V gene. Trimming took 4 bases from V and 3 from J; bases not matched to a gene: 10. The CDR3 nucleotides read TGTGCCAGCAGCCCGCAGGGGCTAGCGGGAAAAGAGACCCAGTACTTC. Residues: CASSPQGLAGKETQYF.

Comment on this clonotype: Its ends do not fully match the called genes, so a read error is possible. The chain carries TRBV24-1 and TRBJ2-5; D is possibly TRBD2 (5 bases). The CDR3 totals 11 residues. Germline CDR1 reads KGHDR; CDR2 reads SFDVKD. The DNA for the CDR3 is TGTGCCACCAGTGAGGGAGAGGCCCAGTACTTC. This translates into CATSEGEAQYF.

This clonotype was picked up a small number of times. The chain joins TRBV24-1 to TRBJ1-4, with a possible D match to TRBD1 (5 bases). The V and J ends lost 7 bases and 4 bases respectively, with 9 bases between them. The CDR3 is 13 amino acids. The germline V gene has CDR1 KGHDR and CDR2 SFDVKD. CDR3 sequence reads: CATSDSRNEKLFF. The DNA of the CDR3 is TGTGCCACCAGCGACAGCCGTAATGAAAAACTGTTTTTT.

The rearrangement uses TRBV5-1 and TRBJ2-1; 7 positions match TRBD2. Germline V lookup: CDR1 SGHRS, CDR2 YFSETQ. With 2 bases clipped from V and 5 bases from J, the junction kept 7 bases outside the gene matches. The CDR3 contains 15 residues. In nucleotides, the CDR3 is TGCGCCAGCAGCTTTTCGGGAGGCCCCAACAATGAGCAGTTCTTC. Translation gives CASSFSGGPNNEQFF.

This chain joins TRBV4-1 and TRBJ1-4; no clear D. Germline CDR1 reads MGHRA; CDR2 reads YSYEKL. The V end was cut by 2 bases, the J end by 5 bases, with 3 bases between. The CDR3 has 12 amino acids. The chain's CDR3 is CASSQINEKLFF. The CDR3, as DNA: TGCGCCAGCAGCCAAATAAATGAAAAACTGTTTTTT.

The chain carries TRBV4-1 and TRBJ2-2; D is ambiguous. The ends were cut back, 2 bases at V and 4 bases at J, with 5 bases in the middle. The CDR3 length is 13 residues. The germline gives CDR1 MGHRA, CDR2 YSYEKL. CDR3 DNA: TGCGCCAGCAGCCAAAGTTTCACCGGGGAGCTGTTTTTT. Protein sequence: CASSQSFTGELFF.

The J gene is TRBJ2-7, the V gene TRBV5-1, with D perhaps TRBD1 (5 bases). Germline V gives CDR1 SGHRS, CDR2 YFSETQ. Trimming took off 0 bases at V and 1 base at J, with 11 bases between the two ends. The CDR3 totals 15 residues. The CDR3 nucleotides are TGCGCCAGCAGCTTGGCTGGGGCAGGGTCCTACGAGCAGTACTTC. Translated, it gives CASSLAGAGSYEQYF.

This chain joins TRBV12-3 or TRBV12-4 and TRBJ2-1; D unresolved. V gave up 6 bases and J gave up 4 bases, with 10 bases separating them. The CDR3 has 13 residues. CDR3 nucleotide sequence: TGTGCCAGCAGCACGCTAGGGTACAATGAGCAGTTCTTC. Translating gives CASSTLGYNEQFF.

The CDR3 sequence is CASSYWGTSGPYEQYF. For the CDR3, the DNA is TGTGCCAGCAGTTACTGGGGGACTAGCGGACCCTACGAGCAGTACTTC. The rearrangement uses TRBV6-5 and TRBJ2-4; 11 positions match TRBD2. The DNA end lines up better with TRBJ2-7; the J call may be wrong. The CDR3 contains 16 residues. Per the germline V gene, CDR1 is MNHEY and CDR2 is SVGAGI.

This chain uses TRBV7-9 with TRBJ2-1, with 11 bases lining up with TRBD2. Germline V gene data show CDR1 as SEHNR and CDR2 as FQNEAQ (reference sequence). V shed 0 bases, J shed 8 bases, and the junction held 12 bases outside the gene matches. The CDR3 consists of 18 residues. CDR3 amino acids: CASSLATIAGGGSDEQFF. The CDR3 DNA sequence: TGTGCCAGCAGCTTAGCCACAATAGCGGGAGGGGGATCGGATGAGCAGTTCTTC.

This clonotype was recorded at least ten times. V and J are TRBV11-3 and TRBJ2-1; unclear D gene. The V gene's germline CDR1 is SGHNT and CDR2 YENEEA. The V end was cut by 1 base, the J end by 10 bases, with 11 bases between. CDR3 length equals 13 residues. The CDR3 protein is CASSLGRIGEQFF. The CDR3 DNA follows: TGTGCCAGCAGCTTAGGTAGGATAGGGGAGCAGTTCTTC.

CDR3: CASSEGWREFFTDTQYF. CDR3 sequence (DNA): TGCGCCAGCAGCGAAGGGTGGCGGGAGTTTTTCACAGATACGCAGTATTTT. V usage is TRBV4-3 and J usage is TRBJ2-3; 7 positions match TRBD2. This CDR3 spans 17 amino acids. V trimming: 5 bases; J trimming: 2 bases; junction bases outside the gene matches: 13. The germline CDR1 and CDR2 sequences are LGHNA and YSLEER.

In this sample, this clonotype turned up a few times. The rearrangement joins TRBV21-1 to TRBJ1-2; the table's D call, TRBD1, has no DNA check behind it. TRBV21-1 counts as a pseudogene. This CDR3 has 12 amino acids. The CDR3 protein is CASRGRVYGYTF. In DNA form, the CDR3 reads TGTGCCAGCAGGGGACGGGTCTATGGCTACACCTTC.

This clonotype has just a few counts. The rearrangement links TRBV29-1 to TRBJ2-2, with TRBD1 as a possible D gene (6 bases). Germline CDR1 reads SQVTM; CDR2 reads ANQGSEA. The ends were cut back, 3 bases at V and 5 bases at J, with 10 bases in the middle. The CDR3 runs to 13 residues. For the CDR3, the DNA is TGCAGCGTTGACGACAGGTTGACCGGGGAGCTGTTTTTT. It codes for CSVDDRLTGELFF.

The chain uses TRBV29-1 and TRBJ2-2; no definite D call. The germline V and J ends were trimmed by 2 bases and 5 bases, with 6 bases remaining between them. This CDR3 region has 12 residues. Germline lookup yields CDR1 SQVTM and CDR2 ANQGSEA. The CDR3 loop is CSVESATGELFF. The CDR3 region has the DNA TGCAGCGTTGAATCTGCGACCGGGGAGCTGTTTTTT.

The CDR3 DNA sequence: TGTGCCACCAGCAGAGGTAGGAGCGGGAACAATGAGCAGTTCTTC. This encodes CATSRGRSGNNEQFF. The chain uses TRBV15 and TRBJ2-1; 7 bases fit TRBD2. With 1 base clipped from V and 5 bases from J, the junction kept 5 bases outside the gene matches. The CDR3 runs 15 residues. Germline CDR1 LNHNV, CDR2 YYDKDF (reference sequence).

CDR3 bases: TGTGCCAGCAGCTCCCGGGGGGGCCATGAAAAACTGTTTTTT. This encodes CASSSRGGHEKLFF. The rearrangement joins TRBV12-3 or TRBV12-4 to TRBJ1-4, with D possibly matching TRBD1 (6 bases). This CDR3 region has 14 residues. With 6 bases removed from V and 6 bases from J, the gap between germline ends came to 14 bases.

The genes are TRBV3-1 and TRBJ2-7; D is possibly TRBD1 (6 bases). V was cut by 1 base and J by 0 bases, with 10 bases left in between. The CDR3 contains 15 residues. CDR1 LGHDT and CDR2 YNNKEL come from the germline V gene (reference sequence). CDR3 in amino acids: CASSQGGQHSYEQYF. For the CDR3, the DNA is TGTGCCAGCAGCCAAGGCGGACAGCACTCCTACGAGCAGTACTTC.

This rearrangement joins TRBV21-1 to TRBJ2-1; TRBD1, the table's D call, lacks a check against the DNA. TRBV21-1 is labeled a pseudogene. The length of the CDR3 is 13 residues. CDR3 residues: CATKTGNRNEQFF. CDR3 bases: TGTGCCACCAAGACAGGGAATCGCAATGAGCAGTTCTTC.

CDR3 DNA sequence: TGTGCCAGCAGTGAGATCGGACAGGGGGCAGGAGGCTACACCTTC. Encoded protein: CASSEIGQGAGGYTF. V gene TRBV12-3 or TRBV12-4 combines with J gene TRBJ1-2; 11 bases fit TRBD1. Unmatched junction bases numbered 10, after V lost 5 bases and J lost 8 bases. This CDR3 comprises 15 residues.

This clonotype appeared once. The chain employs TRBV27 and TRBJ2-1; 7 bases line up with TRBD2. Trimming removed 2 bases from V and 9 bases from J; junction bases left unmatched: 7. The CDR3 is 14 amino acids. Looked up from germline, CDR1 is MNHEY and CDR2 is SMNVEV (reference sequence). CDR3 amino acids: CASSLRGEGREQFF. CDR3 coding DNA: TGTGCCAGCAGTTTACGGGGGGAGGGGCGTGAGCAGTTCTTC.

V gene TRBV6-6 combines with J gene TRBJ2-7; possible D gene TRBD1, 6 bases. The CDR3 runs to 13 residues. Trimming removed 4 bases from V and 6 bases from J, with 13 bases in between. Germline V gives CDR1 MNHNY, CDR2 SVGAGI (reference sequence). In nucleotides, the CDR3 is TGTGCCAGCAGTTCCCTACAGGGACCCGAGCAGTACTTC. It yields the protein CASSSLQGPEQYF.

V gene TRBV5-5 combines with J gene TRBJ1-5, with TRBD1 as a possible D gene (6 bases). The CDR3 runs to 14 residues. Germline loops: CDR1 SGHKS, CDR2 YYEKEE (reference sequence). Trimming shortened V by 0 bases and J by 9 bases, and 13 bases separated the two germline ends. The CDR3 DNA follows: TGTGCCAGCAGCTTGGCAGGGGACCGCGGGCCCCAGCATTTT. Protein sequence: CASSLAGDRGPQHF.

This sequence joins TRBV5-1 and TRBJ2-1; D assignment may be TRBD1 or TRBD2 (6 bases each). This CDR3 contains 12 residues. Germline assignment: CDR1 SGHRS and CDR2 YFSETQ. The ends were cut back, 4 bases at V and 13 bases at J, with 15 bases in the middle. CDR3 sequence: CASSPGASAQFF. DNA of the CDR3: TGCGCCAGCAGCCCAGGGGCTAGCGCTCAGTTCTTC.

The table lists this clonotype with many counts. The chain couples TRBV6-1 to TRBJ2-5, with 13 bases that match TRBD2. The CDR3 is made up of 15 amino acids. Unmatched junction bases numbered 4, after V lost 5 bases and J lost 4 bases. Germline assignment: CDR1 MNHNS and CDR2 SASEGT. CDR3 nucleotides: TGTGCCAGCAGTTGGACTAGCGGGAGATTAGAGACCCAGTACTTC. Residues: CASSWTSGRLETQYF.

The CDR3 reads CASILGDRPSGGYTF. Here the CDR3 DNA reads TGTGCCAGCATCCTGGGGGACAGACCTTCCGGTGGCTACACCTTC. The chain joins TRBV5-6 to TRBJ1-2; 7 nucleotides line up with TRBD1. J gave up 7 bases and V 6 bases, and 15 bases lay outside the gene matches. CDR3 length: 15 residues. Germline V lookup: CDR1 SGHDT, CDR2 YYEEEE.

The sample holds many counts of this clonotype. In DNA form, the CDR3 reads TGTGCCAGCAGTTTGCGGGAGTACGAGCAGTACTTC. Translated, it gives CASSLREYEQYF. The chain uses TRBV6-6 and TRBJ2-7; 7 bases map to TRBD2. The germline CDR1 and CDR2 sequences are MNHNY and SVGAGI (reference sequence). CDR3 length: 12 residues. V shed 4 bases and J 4 bases; nucleotides not matched to a gene: 1.

The chain is built from TRBV11-2 and TRBJ2-7; TRBD2 might be the D (6 bases). TRBJ2-5 explains the end of the DNA better; the J call may be wrong. Germline-derived CDR1 and CDR2 are SGHAT and FQNNGV. This CDR3 has 16 residues. The CDR3 region is CASSPRLVAYQETQYF. The DNA of the CDR3 is TGTGCCAGCAGCCCTAGACTAGTGGCGTACCAAGAGACCCAGTACTTC.